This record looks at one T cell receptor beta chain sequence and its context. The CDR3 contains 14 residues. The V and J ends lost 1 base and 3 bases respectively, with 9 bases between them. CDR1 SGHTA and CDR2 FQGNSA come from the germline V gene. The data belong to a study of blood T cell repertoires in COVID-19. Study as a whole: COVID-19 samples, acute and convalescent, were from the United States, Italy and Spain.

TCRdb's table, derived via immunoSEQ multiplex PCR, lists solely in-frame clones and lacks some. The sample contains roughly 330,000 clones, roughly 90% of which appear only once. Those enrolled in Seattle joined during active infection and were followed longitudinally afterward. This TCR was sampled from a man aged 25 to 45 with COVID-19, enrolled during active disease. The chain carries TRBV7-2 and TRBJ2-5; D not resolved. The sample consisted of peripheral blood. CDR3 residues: CASSLVNYKETQYF. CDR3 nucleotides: TGTGCCAGCAGCTTAGTGAACTATAAAGAGACCCAGTACTTC.